This TCR beta chain comes out of a study of siplizumab effects on memory and regulatory T cells. With regard to this clone: No antigen is known for it.

CDR1 MNHNS and CDR2 SASEGT come from the germline V gene. Trimming took 7 bases from V and 0 from J, leaving 16 bases between them. The CDR3 contains 15 residues. The study's findings and limits: Most alloreactive clones went unmapped to unstimulated subsets; only a minor fraction mapped. Alloreactive sequences traceable to unstimulated CD4+ memory cells were significantly reduced by siplizumab.

In each sample, about 10^5 TCR templates were assayed. The repertoire was sequenced with immunoSEQ multiplex PCR; TCRdb's copy has only in-frame clones and lacks some. The table records more than 90,000 clones, nearly 95% of them present only once. Material for sequencing was non-Treg CD4+ T cells sorted from blood. The chain couples TRBV6-1 to TRBJ2-7; D might be TRBD1 (6 bases). This TCR was recovered from a human donor in good health. CDR3 residues: CASTVRQVSSYEQYF. The CDR3 DNA is TGTGCCAGCACCGTTAGACAGGTGAGCTCCTACGAGCAGTACTTC.